This TCR beta chain was profiled in a study of long-term antiretroviral therapy in people with HIV. The assay, immunoSEQ v3.0, was run at survey level. Sequenced by immunoSEQ multiplex PCR; TCRdb stores in-frame clones only, minus some. The sample lists roughly 7,400 clones, around 73% occurring once. Each donor provided at least one pre-ART PBMC sample and at least two post-ART PBMC samples. The germline CDR1 and CDR2 sequences are SGHAT and FQNNGV. The CDR3 length is 13 residues. Trimming cost V 5 bases and J 2 bases; bases outside gene matches: 2. The specimen comprised unsorted PBMCs, sampled 0.2 years after starting antiretroviral therapy. This sequence originates from a man aged 35-49 years with HIV. J is TRBJ1-2 and V is TRBV11-2, with 7 nucleotides matching TRBD1. For the CDR3, the DNA is TGTGCCAGCAGCCAGGACAGGAACTATGGCTACACCTTC. Translation gives CASSQDRNYGYTF.